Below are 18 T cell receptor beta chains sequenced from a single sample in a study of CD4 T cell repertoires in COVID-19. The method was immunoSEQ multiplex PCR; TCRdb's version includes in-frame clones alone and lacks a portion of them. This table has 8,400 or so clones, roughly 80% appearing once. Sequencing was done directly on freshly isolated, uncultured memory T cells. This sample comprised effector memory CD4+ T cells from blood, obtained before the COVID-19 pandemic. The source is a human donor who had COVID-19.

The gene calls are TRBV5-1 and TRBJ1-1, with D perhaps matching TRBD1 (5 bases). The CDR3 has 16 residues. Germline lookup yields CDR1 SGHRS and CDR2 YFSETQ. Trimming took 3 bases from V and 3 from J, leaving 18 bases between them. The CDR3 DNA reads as TGCGCCAGCAGCTCTCAGGGTTTACCTGGGGACACTGAAGCTTTCTTT. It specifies CASSSQGLPGDTEAFF. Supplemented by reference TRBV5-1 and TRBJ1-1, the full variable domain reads KAGVTQTPRYLIKTRGQQVTLSCSPISGHRSVSWYQQTPGQGLQFLFEYFSETQRNKGNFPGRFSGRQFSNSRSEMNVSTLELGDSALYLCASSSQGLPGDTEAFFGQGTRLTVV.

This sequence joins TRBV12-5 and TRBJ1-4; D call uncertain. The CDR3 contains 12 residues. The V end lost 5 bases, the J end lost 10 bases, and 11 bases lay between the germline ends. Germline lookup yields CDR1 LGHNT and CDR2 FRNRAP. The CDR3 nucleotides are TGTGCTAGTGGTCCGCGGATGGGAAAACTGTTTTTT. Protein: CASGPRMGKLFF.

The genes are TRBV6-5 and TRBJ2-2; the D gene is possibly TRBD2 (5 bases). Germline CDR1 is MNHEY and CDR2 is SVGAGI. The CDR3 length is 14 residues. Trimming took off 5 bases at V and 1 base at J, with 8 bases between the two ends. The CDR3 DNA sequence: TGTGCCAGCAGTCCGGGGTGGAACACCGGGGAGCTGTTTTTT. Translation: CASSPGWNTGELFF.

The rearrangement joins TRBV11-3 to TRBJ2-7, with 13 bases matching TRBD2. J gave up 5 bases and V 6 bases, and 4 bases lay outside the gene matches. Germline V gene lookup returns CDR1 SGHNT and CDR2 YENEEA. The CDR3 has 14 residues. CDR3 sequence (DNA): TGTGCCAGCAGGAAAGGACTAGCGGGAGACGAGCAGTACTTC. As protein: CASRKGLAGDEQYF.

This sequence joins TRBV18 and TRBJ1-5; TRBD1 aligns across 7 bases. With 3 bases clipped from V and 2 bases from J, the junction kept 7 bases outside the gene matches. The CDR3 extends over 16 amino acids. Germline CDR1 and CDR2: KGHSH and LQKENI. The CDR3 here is CASSPRGPGGNQPQHF. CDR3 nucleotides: TGTGCCAGCTCACCGAGGGGGCCGGGGGGCAATCAGCCCCAGCATTTT.

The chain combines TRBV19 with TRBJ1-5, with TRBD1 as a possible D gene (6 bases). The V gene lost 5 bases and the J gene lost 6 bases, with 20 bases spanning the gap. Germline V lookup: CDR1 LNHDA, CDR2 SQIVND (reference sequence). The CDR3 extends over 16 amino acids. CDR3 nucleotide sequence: TGTGCCAGTAGTCTGCAAACAGGGACAATGGGTCAGCCCCAGCATTTT. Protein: CASSLQTGTMGQPQHF. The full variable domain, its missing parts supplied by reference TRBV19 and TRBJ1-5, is DGGITQSPKYLFRKEGQNVTLSCEQNLNHDAMYWYRQDPGQGLRLIYYSQIVNDFQKGDIAEGYSVSREKKESFPLTVTSAQKNPTAFYLCASSLQTGTMGQPQHFGDGTRLSIL.

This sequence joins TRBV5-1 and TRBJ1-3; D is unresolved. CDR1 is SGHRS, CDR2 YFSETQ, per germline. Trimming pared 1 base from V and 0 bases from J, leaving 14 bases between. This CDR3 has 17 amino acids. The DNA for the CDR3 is TGCGCCAGCAGCTTGAATGATCAGACTCTCTCTGGAAACACCATATATTTT. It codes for CASSLNDQTLSGNTIYF.

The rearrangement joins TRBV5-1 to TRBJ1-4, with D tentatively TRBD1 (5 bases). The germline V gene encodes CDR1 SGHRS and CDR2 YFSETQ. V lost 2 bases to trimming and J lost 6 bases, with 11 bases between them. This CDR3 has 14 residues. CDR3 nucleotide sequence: TGCGCCAGCAGCTTCTCGGGGGGGGATGAAAAACTGTTTTTT. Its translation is CASSFSGGDEKLFF. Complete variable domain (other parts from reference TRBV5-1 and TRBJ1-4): KAGVTQTPRYLIKTRGQQVTLSCSPISGHRSVSWYQQTPGQGLQFLFEYFSETQRNKGNFPGRFSGRQFSNSRSEMNVSTLELGDSALYLCASSFSGGDEKLFFGSGTQLSVL.

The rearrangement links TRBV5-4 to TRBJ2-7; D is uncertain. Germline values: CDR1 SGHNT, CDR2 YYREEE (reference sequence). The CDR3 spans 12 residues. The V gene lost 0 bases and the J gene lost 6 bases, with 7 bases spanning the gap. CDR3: CASSLVDREQYF. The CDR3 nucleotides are TGTGCCAGCAGCTTGGTAGATCGCGAGCAGTACTTC.

The CDR3 here is CASSAGIGDTEAFF. The CDR3 nucleotides read TGTGCCAGCAGCGCCGGAATCGGGGACACTGAAGCTTTCTTT. This sequence joins TRBV5-8 and TRBJ1-1, with D uncertain. V gave up 4 bases and J gave up 3 bases, with 13 bases separating them. This CDR3 is built from 14 residues. Germline CDR1 is SGHTS and CDR2 is YDEGEE. Filled out from reference TRBV5-8 and TRBJ1-1, the complete variable domain reads EAGVTQSPTHLIKTRGQQATLRCSPISGHTSVYWYQQALGLGLQFLLWYDEGEERNRGNFPPRFSGRQFPNYSSELNVNALELEDSALYLCASSAGIGDTEAFFGQGTRLTVV.

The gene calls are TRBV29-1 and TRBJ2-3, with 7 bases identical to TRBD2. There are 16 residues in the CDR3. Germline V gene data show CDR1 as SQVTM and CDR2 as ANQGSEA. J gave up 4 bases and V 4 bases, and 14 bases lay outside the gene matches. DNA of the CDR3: TGCAGCGTTGCAGGGAGGGCAGGTGATAGGGCAGATACGCAGTATTTT. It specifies CSVAGRAGDRADTQYF.

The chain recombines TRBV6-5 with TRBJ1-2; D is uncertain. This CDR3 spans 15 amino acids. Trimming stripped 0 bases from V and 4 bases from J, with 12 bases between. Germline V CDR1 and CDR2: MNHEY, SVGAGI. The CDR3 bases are TGTGCCAGCAGTTACTCTTTCGGGTTACTCTATGGCTACACCTTC. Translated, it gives CASSYSFGLLYGYTF.

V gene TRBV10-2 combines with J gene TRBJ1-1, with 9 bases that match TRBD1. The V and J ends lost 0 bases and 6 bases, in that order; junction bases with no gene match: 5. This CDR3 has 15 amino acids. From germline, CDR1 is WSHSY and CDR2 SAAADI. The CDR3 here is CASSESDRGGPEAFF. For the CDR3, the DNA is TGCGCCAGCAGTGAGTCGGACAGGGGTGGACCTGAAGCTTTCTTT.

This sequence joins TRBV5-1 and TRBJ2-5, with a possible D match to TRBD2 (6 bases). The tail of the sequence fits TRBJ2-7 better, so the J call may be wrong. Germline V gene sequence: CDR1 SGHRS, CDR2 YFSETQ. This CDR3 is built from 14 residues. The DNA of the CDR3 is TGCGCCAGCAGCTTGGGGGGGGTAGGCTACGAGCAGTACTTC. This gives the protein CASSLGGVGYEQYF.

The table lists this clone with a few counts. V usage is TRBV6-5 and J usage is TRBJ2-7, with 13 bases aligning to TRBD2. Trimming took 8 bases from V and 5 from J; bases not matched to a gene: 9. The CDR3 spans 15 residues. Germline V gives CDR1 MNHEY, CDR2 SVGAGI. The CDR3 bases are TGTGCCAGCGCCCTGGGACTAGCGGGGTTCCACGAGCAGTACTTC. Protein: CASALGLAGFHEQYF.

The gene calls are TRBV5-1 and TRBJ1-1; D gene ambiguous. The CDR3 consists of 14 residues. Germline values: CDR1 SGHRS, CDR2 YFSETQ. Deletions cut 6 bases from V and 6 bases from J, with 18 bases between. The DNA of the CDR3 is TGCGCCAGCATAGGACTGACGGGAGAGTCTGAAGCTTTCTTT. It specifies CASIGLTGESEAFF. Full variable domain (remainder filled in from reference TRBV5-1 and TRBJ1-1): KAGVTQTPRYLIKTRGQQVTLSCSPISGHRSVSWYQQTPGQGLQFLFEYFSETQRNKGNFPGRFSGRQFSNSRSEMNVSTLELGDSALYLCASIGLTGESEAFFGQGTRLTVV.

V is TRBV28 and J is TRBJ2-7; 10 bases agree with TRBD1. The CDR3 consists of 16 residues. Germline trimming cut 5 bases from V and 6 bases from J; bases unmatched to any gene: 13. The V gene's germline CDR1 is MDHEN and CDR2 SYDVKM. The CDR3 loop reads CASSVTGTGVPSEQYF. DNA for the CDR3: TGTGCCAGCAGTGTAACCGGGACAGGGGTCCCCTCCGAGCAGTACTTC.

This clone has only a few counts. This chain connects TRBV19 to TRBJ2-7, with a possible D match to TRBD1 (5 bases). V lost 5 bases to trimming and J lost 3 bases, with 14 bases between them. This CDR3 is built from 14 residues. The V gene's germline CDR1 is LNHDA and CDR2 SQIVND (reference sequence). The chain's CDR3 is CASSPLDSFYEQYF. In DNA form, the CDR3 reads TGTGCCAGTAGTCCTCTAGACAGCTTCTACGAGCAGTACTTC.